The 11 T cell receptor beta chains in this list originate from one sample, sequenced in a study of identical twins (dated by TCRdb to the mid-2010s). The library was produced with 5' RACE. Sequencing used an Illumina HiSeq 2000. TCRdb redid the processing of the public reads, applying fastp at Q25 and MiXCR, and retained in-frame beta chains. CDR3 protein sequences are deduplicated, and each keeps its most common genes and DNA. For this sample the table gives about 1.7 million distinct CDR3 sequences, of which roughly 35% were detected only once. The leading ten clones occupy under 0.35% of the sample. Sequencing input: cord blood. These receptors all come from a newborn girl in good health.

V usage is TRBV7-6 and J usage is TRBJ1-6; possibly TRBD1 for D (5 bases). CDR1 is SGHVS and CDR2 is FNYEAQ in the germline V gene. This CDR3 is 16 amino acids long. The V end was cut by 5 bases, the J end by 5 bases, with 16 bases between. The chain's CDR3 is CASSHRDRSDNSPLHF. In nucleotides, the CDR3 is TGTGCCAGCAGCCACCGAGACAGATCGGATAATTCACCCCTCCACTTT.

The chain joins TRBV10-3 to TRBJ2-3; 7 bases align to TRBD2. Germline V gives CDR1 ENHRY, CDR2 SYGVKD. The CDR3 spans 14 residues. The J segment lost 0 bases and the V segment lost 8 bases, leaving 5 bases of the junction unmatched. In nucleotides, the CDR3 is TGTGCCATCTCAGCGGGGCTTAGCACAGATACGCAGTATTTT. Amino acid sequence: CAISAGLSTDTQYF.

This clonotype was observed a few times. This chain links TRBV28 with TRBJ2-5; tentatively, D is TRBD1 (5 bases). The J call is uncertain, as TRBJ2-7 better fits the DNA end. Germline CDR1 is MDHEN and CDR2 is SYDVKM. The CDR3 spans 14 residues. This chain's CDR3 is CASSFPGQGLEQYF. The CDR3 DNA reads as TGTGCCAGCAGTTTCCCCGGGCAGGGCCTCGAGCAGTACTTC.

The J gene is TRBJ2-1, the V gene TRBV28, with 14 bases identical to TRBD2. CDR3 length: 16 residues. V lost 3 bases to trimming and J lost 7 bases; unmatched junction nucleotides: 5. The germline V gene has CDR1 MDHEN and CDR2 SYDVKM. This chain's CDR3 is CASSLGTSGRTNEQFF. DNA for the CDR3: TGTGCCAGCAGTTTGGGGACTAGCGGGAGAACAAATGAGCAGTTCTTC.

The sample holds a few counts of this clonotype. This chain uses TRBV18 with TRBJ2-7, with D unresolved. V gave up 0 bases and J gave up 3 bases, with 9 bases separating them. The CDR3 loop spans 14 amino acids. Germline V gene sequence: CDR1 KGHSH, CDR2 LQKENI. CDR3 nucleotide sequence: TGTGCCAGCTCACCACCCTTGGCTAGCTACGAGCAGTACTTC. Protein product: CASSPPLASYEQYF.

The chain combines TRBV5-1 with TRBJ2-5, with D possibly matching TRBD2 (5 bases). V gave up 4 bases and J gave up 11 bases, with 27 bases separating them. The CDR3 consists of 16 residues. In germline, CDR1 is SGHRS, CDR2 YFSETQ. CDR3 loop: CASSLNRGNSINEQYF. CDR3 nucleotide sequence: TGCGCCAGCAGCCTGAACCGGGGTAATAGCATCAATGAGCAGTACTTC.

The chain combines TRBV9 with TRBJ2-7; TRBD2 aligns across 9 bases. J was trimmed by 1 base and V by 4 bases; bases with no gene match: 6. The length of the CDR3 is 15 residues. Per the germline V gene, CDR1 is SGDLS and CDR2 is YYNGEE. CDR3 sequence reads: CASSPGGRESYEQYF. The CDR3 region has the DNA TGTGCCAGCAGCCCCGGCGGGAGGGAATCCTACGAGCAGTACTTC.

This clonotype has only a few counts. The V call is TRBV5-1, the J call TRBJ2-7; 8 bases agree with TRBD1. V lost 4 bases to trimming and J lost 0 bases; unmatched junction nucleotides: 12. Germline V gives CDR1 SGHRS, CDR2 YFSETQ. CDR3 length equals 17 residues. This CDR3 is CASSRGQGATLSYEQYF. As DNA, the CDR3 is TGCGCCAGCAGCCGCGGACAGGGTGCCACCCTCTCCTACGAGCAGTACTTC.

The chain is built from TRBV28 and TRBJ1-1; a possible D gene is TRBD1 (5 bases). Deletions cut 7 bases from V and 3 bases from J, with 18 bases between. CDR1 and CDR2 from the germline V gene are MDHEN and SYDVKM. The CDR3 covers 15 residues. The CDR3 reads CASTVMAGSHTEAFF. The DNA for the CDR3 is TGTGCCAGCACCGTCATGGCAGGGTCTCACACTGAAGCTTTCTTT.

The chain recombines TRBV6-1 with TRBJ2-5; D tentatively fits TRBD1 or TRBD2 (5 bases each). The germline V and J ends were trimmed by 5 bases and 4 bases, with 11 bases remaining between them. CDR1 and CDR2 from the germline V gene are MNHNS and SASEGT. This CDR3 spans 13 amino acids. The CDR3 is CASSWDAGETQYF. The CDR3 DNA follows: TGTGCCAGCAGTTGGGACGCCGGAGAGACCCAGTACTTC.

The V call is TRBV12-3 or TRBV12-4, the J call TRBJ2-7; 13 bases are a match to TRBD2. The length of the CDR3 is 15 residues. Trimming removed 6 bases from V and 3 bases from J; junction bases left unmatched: 5. The CDR3 DNA sequence: TGTGCCAGCAGAACCGGGACTAGCGGGATCTACGAGCAGTACTTC. Protein: CASRTGTSGIYEQYF.